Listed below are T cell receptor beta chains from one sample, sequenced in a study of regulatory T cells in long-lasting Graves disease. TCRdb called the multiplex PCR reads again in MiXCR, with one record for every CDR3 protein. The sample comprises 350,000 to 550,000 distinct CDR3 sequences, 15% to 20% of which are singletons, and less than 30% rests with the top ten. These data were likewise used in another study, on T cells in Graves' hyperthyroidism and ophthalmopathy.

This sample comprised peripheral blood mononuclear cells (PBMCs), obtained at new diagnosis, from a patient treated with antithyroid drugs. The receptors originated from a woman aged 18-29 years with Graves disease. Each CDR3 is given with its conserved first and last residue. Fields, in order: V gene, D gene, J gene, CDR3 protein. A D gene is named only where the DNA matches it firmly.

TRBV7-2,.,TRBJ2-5,CASSYRQYQETQYF
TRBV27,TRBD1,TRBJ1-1,CASSLWAGTVSTEAFF
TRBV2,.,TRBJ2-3,CASSDDQRATDTQYF
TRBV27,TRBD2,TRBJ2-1,CASSLWTRHNEQFF
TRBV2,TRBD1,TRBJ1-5,CASRWDRVNQPQHF
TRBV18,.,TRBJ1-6,CASSPPGTNSHSPLHF
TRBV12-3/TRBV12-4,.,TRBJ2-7,CASSGTKTGTTYYEQYF
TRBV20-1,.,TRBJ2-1,CSAPGPLGNEQFF
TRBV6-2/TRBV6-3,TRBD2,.,CASSSPWDAGGKTQYF
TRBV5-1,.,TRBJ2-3,CASSLSGTNTDTQYF
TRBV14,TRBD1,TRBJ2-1,CASSQIDRANEQFF
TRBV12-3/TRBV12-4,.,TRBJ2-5,CASSSPSAQETQYF